The sequence of this TCR beta chain was determined in a study of metastatic and nonmetastatic thyroid tumors. Across the whole study: Across peripheral blood and tumor or nodule tissue samples taken from malignant and benign thyroid patients, the repertoires were compared with one another.

No patient received treatment before thyroid surgery. This clone was seen more than once but under ten times. Its antigen is undetermined. Broader study findings: Significantly greater TCR beta diversity was reportedly found in malignant thyroid tumors than in benign nodules (in blood and tumor).

Original analysis: To classify distant metastasis in papillary thyroid cancer, a model was built from CDR3 differences across clinicopathological groups. TCRdb re-called the PCR reads with MiXCR. The V and J calls shown here were made by TCRdb, not taken from the authors' results. The sample comprises around 52,000 clones, 25% to 30% of which are singletons, and 15% to 20% rests with the top ten. Germline CDR1 reads SNHLY; CDR2 reads FYNNEI. The CDR3 sequence is 15 residues long. Trimming stripped 3 bases from V and 3 bases from J, with 9 bases between. This TCR came from a female donor with papillary thyroid cancer or a benign thyroid nodule (not recorded which). Some clones in this sample may be carry-over from other donors' samples. What was sequenced was blood. The chain combines TRBV2 with TRBJ1-6; the D is unclear. CDR3 bases: TGTGCCAGCAGTGAGGGCAAGGACTATAATTCACCCCTCCACTTT. Translated, it gives CASSEGKDYNSPLHF.